This T cell receptor (beta chain) stems from a study of shared clonotypes between healthy human individuals. Study at large: Those who served as donors were a couple of women and a few men between the ages of 18 and 49.

Healthy HIV-negative adults without recent acute infections or vaccinations served as donors. Concerning this clone itself: Its antigen is not known.

Sequencing was performed with immunoSEQ multiplex PCR; in TCRdb, only in-frame clones are kept and a portion is missing. This sample yields 2 million to 2.5 million clones, of which approximately 94% are seen a single time; roughly 0.13% belongs to the top ten. Study outcomes and limitations: Estimated clonotype richness was generally higher in naive than memory subsets.

The CDR3 is made up of 12 amino acids. V was trimmed by 5 bases and J by 15 bases, leaving 17 bases between them. Per germline, CDR1 SGHTA and CDR2 FQGNSA. Sequenced sample: naive CD4+ T cells sorted from blood. Sample subset: CD45RA+ positively selected. The TCR originated in a man aged 18 to 29 in good health. The chain joins TRBV7-2 to TRBJ2-1; D might be TRBD2 (6 bases). CDR3 amino acids: CASSPPGLWPFF. The CDR3 nucleotides read TGTGCCAGCAGCCCACCGGGACTGTGGCCGTTCTTC. The complete variable domain, with remaining parts taken from reference TRBV7-2 and TRBJ2-1, reads GAGVSQSPSNKVTEKGKDVELRCDPISGHTALYWYRQSLGQGLEFLIYFQGNSAPDKSGLPSDRFSAERTGGSVSTLTIQRTQQEDSAVYLCASSPPGLWPFFGPGTRLTVL.